Following are 22 T cell receptor beta chains from one sample sequenced in a study of cytomegalovirus exposure and HLA in healthy donors. The PCR employed 60 Vbeta primers together with 13 Jbeta primers. This table comes from immunoSEQ multiplex PCR, and its TCRdb copy is limited to in-frame clones, with some not included. The sample has about 98,000 clones; about three quarters are singletons. Sequencing was done on a sample of PBMCs. The receptor source for this set is a man in his forties in good health and CMV-seronegative.

This rearrangement joins TRBV7-9 to TRBJ2-7; weak D call: TRBD1 (6 bases). Germline V gene sequence: CDR1 SEHNR, CDR2 FQNEAQ (reference sequence). The CDR3 sequence is 13 residues long. The V end was cut by 2 bases, the J end by 5 bases, with 10 bases between. In nucleotides, the CDR3 is TGTGCCAGCAGCTTAAGGGACACTCACGAGCAGTACTTC. Residues: CASSLRDTHEQYF.

The chain couples TRBV6-5 to TRBJ1-6, with unresolved D. CDR3 length: 15 amino acids. In germline, CDR1 is MNHEY, CDR2 SVGAGI. V lost 2 bases to trimming and J lost 5 bases, with 10 bases between them. This CDR3 reads CASSYGSTNNSPLHF. The CDR3 region has the DNA TGTGCCAGCAGTTACGGCTCCACCAATAATTCACCCCTCCACTTT.

This sequence joins TRBV10-3 and TRBJ1-1; tentative D call: TRBD1 (6 bases). With 3 bases removed from V and 1 base from J, the gap between germline ends came to 12 bases. The CDR3 contains 15 residues. Germline assignment: CDR1 ENHRY and CDR2 SYGVKD. The CDR3 coding sequence is TGTGCCATCAGTGACACAGGGAGTGGGAACACTGAAGCTTTCTTT. This gives the protein CAISDTGSGNTEAFF.

The chain couples TRBV5-4 to TRBJ2-7, with D perhaps TRBD2 (7 bases). The germline V gene has CDR1 SGHNT and CDR2 YYREEE (reference sequence). Trimming took off 0 bases at V and 7 bases at J, with 17 bases between the two ends. This CDR3 is 15 amino acids long. The CDR3 DNA reads TGTGCCAGCAGCTTGGAGGCACAGGGAGGGGGAGAGCAGTACTTC. Residues: CASSLEAQGGGEQYF.

V and J are TRBV28 and TRBJ1-5; maybe TRBD1 (5 bases). The CDR3 is made up of 12 amino acids. Germline V gene data show CDR1 as MDHEN and CDR2 as SYDVKM. The CDR3 sequence is CGGGGGNQPQHF. In DNA, the CDR3 is TGTGGGGGGGGAGGGGGCAATCAGCCCCAGCATTTT. Using reference TRBV28 and TRBJ1-5 for the parts outside the CDR3, the full variable domain is DVKVTQSSRYLVKRTGEKVFLECVQDMDHENMFWYRQDPGLGLRLIYFSYDVKMKEKGDIPEGYSVSREKKERFSLILESASTNQTSMYLCGGGGGNQPQHFGDGTRLSIL.

The gene calls are TRBV29-1 and TRBJ1-1, with D possibly TRBD1 on 5 matching bases. The CDR3 spans 14 residues. V was shortened by 0 bases and J by 10 bases, with 18 bases between the two germline ends. CDR1 and CDR2 (germline): SQVTM, ANQGSEA. CDR3: CSVEDLGVRGGAFF. The DNA for the CDR3 is TGCAGCGTTGAAGATCTGGGCGTTCGGGGGGGAGCTTTCTTT.

The CDR3 bases are TGTGCCAGCAGCTTGGCGGCTAGCCCTTCTCACGAGCAGTACTTC. Protein sequence: CASSLAASPSHEQYF. The V and J genes are TRBV5-6 and TRBJ2-7, with D tentatively TRBD2 (5 bases). Germline CDR1 is SGHDT and CDR2 is YYEEEE. The CDR3 is 15 residues long. Trimming left V 0 bases short and J 5 bases short, with 15 bases between.

The V call is TRBV7-9, the J call TRBJ2-2, with 8 nucleotides matching TRBD1. Trimming cost V 0 bases and J 2 bases; bases outside gene matches: 5. The CDR3 loop spans 17 amino acids. Germline loops: CDR1 SEHNR, CDR2 FQNEAQ (reference sequence). The chain's CDR3 is CASSLALQGANTGELFF. CDR3 in DNA: TGTGCCAGCAGCTTAGCGCTCCAGGGGGCTAACACCGGGGAGCTGTTTTTT.

This sequence joins TRBV5-6 and TRBJ2-7; 8 bases line up with TRBD1. The CDR3 contains 15 residues. Looked up from germline, CDR1 is SGHDT and CDR2 is YYEEEE. Trimming removed 4 bases from V and 2 bases from J; junction bases left unmatched: 8. The CDR3 spells CASSPGAGGTYEQYF. CDR3 sequence (DNA): TGTGCCAGCAGCCCCGGGGCAGGGGGCACCTACGAGCAGTACTTC.

Comment on this clone: Other DNA sequences within the sample encode an identical CDR3. The rearrangement links TRBV28 to TRBJ1-3; 9 bases agree with TRBD1. The J segment lost 5 bases and the V segment lost 3 bases, leaving 8 bases of the junction unmatched. CDR1 is MDHEN, CDR2 SYDVKM, per germline. The CDR3 totals 16 residues. The CDR3 here is CASSFPGQGYRNTIYF. Here the CDR3 DNA reads TGTGCCAGCAGTTTCCCGGGACAGGGTTACAGAAACACCATATATTTT.

This clone was observed a few times. The chain recombines TRBV6-1 with TRBJ1-6; D is ambiguous. The germline gives CDR1 MNHNS, CDR2 SASEGT. The CDR3 is made up of 16 amino acids. Trimming cost V 2 bases and J 0 bases, with 8 bases left between them. This CDR3 is CASSEIESSYNSPLHF. CDR3 in DNA: TGTGCCAGCAGTGAAATCGAGAGCTCCTATAATTCACCCCTCCACTTT.

The rearrangement uses TRBV9 and TRBJ1-6, with a weak D call TRBD1 (6 bases). Germline CDR1 SGDLS, CDR2 YYNGEE. Trimming left V 1 base short and J 8 bases short, with 13 bases between. The CDR3 spans 15 residues. CDR3 residues: CASSVQQGWDSPLHF. The DNA of the CDR3 is TGTGCCAGCAGCGTACAGCAGGGGTGGGATTCACCCCTCCACTTT.

The chain recombines TRBV11-2 with TRBJ2-3, with TRBD2 as a possible D gene (6 bases). The V and J ends lost 4 bases and 6 bases respectively, with 8 bases between them. Germline V lookup: CDR1 SGHAT, CDR2 FQNNGV. This CDR3 has 12 amino acids. The CDR3 DNA is TGTGCCAGCAGCTCCAGCGGGGATACGCAGTATTTT. Its translation: CASSSSGDTQYF. Based on the CDR3 plus reference TRBV11-2 and TRBJ2-3, the full variable domain is EAGVAQSPRYKIIEKRQSVAFWCNPISGHATLYWYQQILGQGPKLLIQFQNNGVVDDSQLPKDRFSAERLKGVDSTLKIQPAKLEDSAVYLCASSSSGDTQYFGPGTRLTVL.

CDR3 loop: CASSYRAGETQYF. The CDR3 DNA reads TGTGCCAGCAGTTACAGGGCGGGAGAGACCCAGTACTTC. The chain recombines TRBV2 with TRBJ2-5; possible D gene TRBD1, 6 bases. This CDR3 contains 13 residues. Trimming shortened V by 5 bases and J by 4 bases, and 11 bases separated the two germline ends. The germline CDR1 and CDR2 sequences are SNHLY and FYNNEI.

The chain uses TRBV5-3 and TRBJ1-1, with D possibly TRBD1 on 6 matching bases. TRBV5-3 is flagged as an ORF with uncertain function. The CDR3 has 15 residues. V lost 4 bases and J lost 0, with 13 bases in between. The CDR3 region has the DNA TGTGCCAGAAGCGCTTACAGGGCCATGAACACTGAAGCTTTCTTT. Its translation is CARSAYRAMNTEAFF.

The rearrangement joins TRBV7-2 to TRBJ2-5; TRBD2 matches 10 bases. The CDR3 consists of 15 residues. Germline CDR1 is SGHTA and CDR2 is FQGNSA. The J segment lost 5 bases and the V segment lost 3 bases, leaving 6 bases of the junction unmatched. The CDR3 nucleotides are TGTGCCAGCAGCTTCAGCGGGGGGGCCGGGGAGACCCAGTACTTC. This sequence encodes CASSFSGGAGETQYF.

The J gene is TRBJ2-3, the V gene TRBV11-2; tentatively, D is TRBD2 (6 bases). Trimming pared 6 bases from V and 3 bases from J, leaving 10 bases between. Per germline, CDR1 SGHAT and CDR2 FQNNGV. CDR3 length: 13 amino acids. DNA for the CDR3: TGTGCCAGCAGATCGGCGGGGACAGATACGCAGTATTTT. Translated, it gives CASRSAGTDTQYF.

This chain connects TRBV7-3 to TRBJ2-3; no clear D. CDR1 and CDR2 from the germline V gene are SGHTA and FQGTGA. The CDR3 loop spans 15 amino acids. Trimming took off 3 bases at V and 6 bases at J, with 16 bases between the two ends. The CDR3: CASSFSNVPTDTQYF. CDR3 in DNA: TGTGCCAGCAGCTTCTCTAACGTGCCTACCGATACGCAGTATTTT.

This sequence joins TRBV5-6 and TRBJ2-5, with D perhaps TRBD2 (7 bases). Germline CDR1 and CDR2: SGHDT and YYEEEE. This CDR3 has 16 amino acids. With 0 bases removed from V and 5 bases from J, the gap between germline ends came to 17 bases. CDR3 protein: CASSLAWGGEYETQYF. CDR3 DNA sequence: TGTGCCAGCAGCTTGGCGTGGGGGGGCGAATACGAGACCCAGTACTTC. The whole variable domain, filled in from reference TRBV5-6 and TRBJ2-5, reads DAGVTQSPTHLIKTRGQQVTLRCSPKSGHDTVSWYQQALGQGPQFIFQYYEEEERQRGNFPDRFSGHQFPNYSSELNVNALLLGDSALYLCASSLAWGGEYETQYFGPGTRLLVL.

The chain carries TRBV11-3 and TRBJ1-2; a weak D match, TRBD1 (5 bases). The CDR3 sequence is 14 residues long. The V gene's germline CDR1 is SGHNT and CDR2 YENEEA. The ends were cut back, 5 bases at V and 7 bases at J, with 17 bases in the middle. The CDR3 loop reads CASSRGTDRSGYTF. The CDR3 nucleotides read TGTGCCAGCAGCCGCGGGACGGATCGAAGTGGCTACACCTTC.

CDR3 DNA: TGTGCCAGCAACCCTACTACAGGACAGGATAGTGGCTACACCTTC. As protein: CASNPTTGQDSGYTF. The chain uses TRBV5-6 and TRBJ1-2; 7 bases align to TRBD1. The CDR3 is 15 residues long. The germline CDR1 and CDR2 sequences are SGHDT and YYEEEE. Trimming at V came to 6 bases and at J to 7 bases, leaving 15 bases not matched to a gene.

The chain carries TRBV5-8 and TRBJ2-5; D possibly corresponds to TRBD2 (6 bases). The J call is uncertain, as TRBJ2-7 better fits the DNA end. Germline CDR1 and CDR2: SGHTS and YDEGEE. This CDR3 comprises 12 residues. In DNA form, the CDR3 reads TGTGCCAGCAGCACTAGCCTCCCCGAGCAGTACTTC. It codes for CASSTSLPEQYF.